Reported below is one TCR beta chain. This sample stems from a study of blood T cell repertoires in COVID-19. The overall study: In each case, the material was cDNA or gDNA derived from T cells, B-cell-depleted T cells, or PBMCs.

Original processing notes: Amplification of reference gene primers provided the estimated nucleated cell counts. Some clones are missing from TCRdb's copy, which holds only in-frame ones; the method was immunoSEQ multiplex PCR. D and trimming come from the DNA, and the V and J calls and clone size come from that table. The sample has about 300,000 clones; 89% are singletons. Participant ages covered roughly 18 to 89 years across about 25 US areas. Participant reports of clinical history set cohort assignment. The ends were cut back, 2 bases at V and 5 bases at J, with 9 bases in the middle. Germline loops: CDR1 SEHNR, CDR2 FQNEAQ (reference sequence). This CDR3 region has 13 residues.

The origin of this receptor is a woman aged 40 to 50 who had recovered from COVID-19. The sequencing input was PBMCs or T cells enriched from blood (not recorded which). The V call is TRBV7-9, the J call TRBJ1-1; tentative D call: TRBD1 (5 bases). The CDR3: CASSLFGGTEAFF. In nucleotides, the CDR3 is TGTGCCAGCAGCTTATTCGGGGGGACTGAAGCTTTCTTT.